A selection of T cell receptor beta chains follows, all from one sample in a study of long-term antiretroviral therapy in people with HIV. The assay was immunoSEQ multiplex PCR, and TCRdb's table has in-frame clones only and misses some. Altogether 20,000 to 25,000 clones are present, approximately 82% being singletons, with the ten largest covering roughly a tenth. Sequencing used unsorted PBMCs, obtained about 2.5 years after starting antiretroviral therapy. The receptors derive from a man aged 35 to 55 with HIV. The conserved cysteine and the conserved F or W are not part of the CDR3 here.

v_gene: TRBV18; j_gene: TRBJ2-7; CDR3aa: ASSPPPGVPYEQY
v_gene: TRBV5-1; j_gene: TRBJ1-2; CDR3aa: ASSLSGGAVYGYT
v_gene: TRBV28; j_gene: TRBJ1-6; CDR3aa: ASRRDGYSPLH
v_gene: TRBV5-1; j_gene: TRBJ1-2; CDR3aa: ASSPGNYGYT
v_gene: TRBV27; j_gene: TRBJ2-1; CDR3aa: ASSLGGYNEQF
v_gene: TRBV10-1; j_gene: TRBJ1-1; CDR3aa: ASSESRPYSEAF
v_gene: TRBV30; j_gene: TRBJ1-1; CDR3aa: AWSFRARTEAF
v_gene: TRBV11-2; j_gene: TRBJ2-5; CDR3aa: ASSLGGLIETQY
v_gene: TRBV28; j_gene: TRBJ2-1; CDR3aa: ASSGDRFYNEQF
v_gene: TRBV7-2; j_gene: TRBJ1-3; CDR3aa: ASSYYRGSGNTIY